The clone carrying this TCR beta chain was counted at least ten times. The data originate from a study of molecular identifiers for immune sequencing clone quantification. J was trimmed by 5 bases and V by 6 bases; bases with no gene match: 2. Germline-derived CDR1 and CDR2 are SEHNR and FQNEAQ (reference sequence). CDR3 length equals 12 residues. Researchers sorted naive CD8 T cells as cells that were CD8+CD4-CCR7+CD45RA+. A single record per CDR3 protein comes from TCRdb applying MiXCR to the PCR reads. The sample gives 100,000 or so distinct CDR3 sequences, about a third of which show up once; over 8% is in the top ten.

This chain joins TRBV7-9 and TRBJ2-7; 9 positions match TRBD1. The receptor was isolated from a human donor in good health. Some libraries in this study had Jurkat cell RNA spiked in. The sequenced material came from naive CD8+ T cells from blood, with Jurkat cell RNA spiked in. Subset indicated: FACS-sorted CD8+CD4-CCR7+CD45RA+ naive T cells. In DNA, the CDR3 is TGTGCCAGCAGTGGGACAGGGAACGAGCAGTACTTC. Its protein is CASSGTGNEQYF.